This T cell receptor (beta chain) was documented in a study of blood T cell repertoires in COVID-19. The wider study: Sources were T cells, B-cell-depleted T cells, or PBMCs; the material itself was cDNA or gDNA.

CDR1 is MGHRA and CDR2 is YSYEKL in the germline V gene. V lost 1 base and J lost 0, with 7 bases in between. This CDR3 has 15 residues. The protocol was immunoSEQ multiplex PCR, while the TCRdb copy is restricted to in-frame clones and leaves out a portion. The top ten clones hold around 6.9% of a sample with 90,000 to 100,000 clones, roughly 80% of them seen once. The clonotype originates from a man aged 55 to 69 with acute or convalescent COVID-19. The sequenced material came from peripheral blood. The rearrangement joins TRBV4-1 to TRBJ1-5, with D uncertain. This CDR3 is CASSQVLNSNQPQHF. The CDR3 coding sequence is TGCGCCAGCAGCCAAGTACTTAATAGCAATCAGCCCCAGCATTTT.